Listed below are T cell receptor beta chains from one sample, sequenced in a study of long-term antiretroviral therapy in people with HIV. Clones were sequenced by immunoSEQ multiplex PCR, and TCRdb holds only the in-frame ones, with some missing. The data show 6,500 to 8,500 clones, under 85% seen once. Sample: unsorted PBMCs, taken 1.1 years after starting antiretroviral therapy. These receptors came from a man aged 35-49 years with HIV. Both conserved end residues are part of each CDR3. A D gene is named only where the DNA matches it firmly. Rows give clone size only sometimes, using once, few, many, or a class for an expanded clone.

size	V	J	D	CDR3	DNA
-	TRBV5-1	TRBJ2-1	TRBD2	CASSSAGGSYNEQFF	TGCGCCAGCAGCTCCGCGGGGGGTTCCTACAATGAGCAGTTCTTC
-	TRBV5-1	TRBJ1-3	-	CASSLGQPSGNTIYF	TGCGCCAGCAGCTTAGGGCAGCCCTCTGGAAACACCATATATTTT
-	TRBV5-5	TRBJ2-2	-	CASSLGRGLNTGELFF	TGTGCCAGCAGCTTGGGGCGGGGCCTGAACACCGGGGAGCTGTTTTTT
-	TRBV5-6	TRBJ2-3	TRBD2	CASSPGLAGGAGRLDTQYF	TGTGCCAGCAGCCCCGGACTAGCGGGGGGTGCCGGGCGGCTAGATACGCAGTATTTT
few	TRBV5-1	TRBJ2-7	TRBD2	CASSLTAGGGYEQYF	TGCGCCAGCAGCTTGACGGCGGGGGGTGGGTACGAGCAGTACTTC
-	TRBV5-6	TRBJ1-1	-	CASSSGLEAFF	TGTGCCAGCAGCTCTGGTCTTGAAGCTTTCTTT
-	TRBV28	TRBJ2-5	TRBD1	CASSFSLGTVAGTQYF	TGTGCCAGCAGTTTCTCCCTCGGGACAGTCGCTGGGACCCAGTACTTC
medium-sized	TRBV7-9	TRBJ2-7	-	CASSLEHSRNPYEQYF	TGTGCCAGCAGCTTAGAGCACTCCAGGAACCCCTACGAGCAGTACTTC
-	TRBV19	TRBJ2-7	TRBD1	CASSKLTGGYEQYF	TGTGCCAGTAGTAAGCTCACAGGGGGGTACGAGCAGTACTTC
-	TRBV27	TRBJ1-2	-	CASSLSRGGYYGYTF	TGTGCCAGCAGTTTATCGAGAGGGGGATACTATGGCTACACCTTC
few	TRBV10-3	TRBJ2-3	-	CAISEPRASTDTQYF	TGTGCCATCAGTGAGCCCAGGGCGAGCACAGATACGCAGTATTTT
-	TRBV18	TRBJ2-7	-	CASSPSSVPYEQYF	TGTGCCAGCTCACCATCTAGCGTCCCCTACGAGCAGTACTTC
-	TRBV2	TRBJ2-1	TRBD2	CASEEGTGGTSVYPEQFF	TGTGCCTCCGAAGAGGGGACAGGAGGGACTAGCGTCTACCCTGAGCAGTTCTTC
-	TRBV6-6	TRBJ1-4	-	CASSHRQNEKLFF	TGTGCCAGCAGTCATCGACAGAATGAAAAACTGTTTTTT
-	TRBV6-1	TRBJ1-2	TRBD1	CASSRTGVYGYTF	TGTGCCAGCAGTCGGACAGGGGTCTATGGCTACACCTTC
-	TRBV5-4	TRBJ2-3	-	CASSLEGWQDTQYF	TGTGCCAGCAGCTTGGAAGGGTGGCAAGATACGCAGTATTTT
-	TRBV19	TRBJ2-7	TRBD1	CASGDSLYEQYF	TGTGCCAGTGGGGACAGCCTCTACGAGCAGTACTTC
once	TRBV7-9	TRBJ1-2	-	CASSSFSAHGYTF	TGTGCCAGCAGCTCCTTCTCGGCGCATGGCTACACCTTC
-	TRBV25-1	TRBJ1-1	-	CASSGPGAEAFF	TGTGCCAGCAGTGGACCGGGCGCTGAAGCTTTCTTT
-	TRBV2	TRBJ1-4	TRBD1	CASLSAKGAREKLFF	TGTGCCAGCCTCTCTGCAAAGGGGGCCCGGGAAAAACTGTTTTTT
-	TRBV19	TRBJ1-1	TRBD1	CASGDRVATEAFF	TGTGCCAGTGGAGACAGGGTTGCCACTGAAGCTTTCTTT
-	TRBV7-2	TRBJ2-2	-	CASSLAGWDTGELFF	TGTGCCAGCAGCTTAGCAGGGTGGGACACCGGGGAGCTGTTTTTT
-	TRBV25-1	TRBJ1-1	TRBD1	CASSVWDSVNTEAFF	TGTGCCAGCAGTGTCTGGGACAGCGTGAACACTGAAGCTTTCTTT
few	TRBV4-2	TRBJ1-2	-	CASSQDRGGFYGYTF	TGTGCCAGCAGCCAAGATCGGGGTGGATTTTATGGCTACACCTTC
-	TRBV15	TRBJ1-2	-	CATSRGTDGYGYTF	TGTGCCACCAGCAGAGGGACAGACGGCTATGGCTACACCTTC
few	TRBV5-1	TRBJ2-7	-	CASSLEGGGASYEQYF	TGCGCCAGCAGCTTGGAAGGGGGAGGCGCTAGCTACGAGCAGTACTTC
-	TRBV5-6	TRBJ1-2	TRBD1	CASSKDRGGAPNYGYTF	TGTGCCAGCAGCAAAGACAGGGGGGGCGCCCCTAACTATGGCTACACCTTC
-	TRBV29-1	TRBJ2-6	TRBD1	CSVRLQGGGSGANVLTF	TGCAGCGTCAGACTACAGGGGGGAGGATCTGGGGCCAACGTCCTGACTTTC
-	TRBV5-5	TRBJ1-6	-	CASSGQLSSYNSPLHF	TGTGCCAGCAGCGGACAGTTGAGCTCCTATAATTCACCCCTCCACTTT
-	TRBV5-6	TRBJ1-1	TRBD1	CASSSQGGFEAFF	TGTGCCAGCAGCTCCCAGGGGGGCTTCGAAGCTTTCTTT
-	TRBV5-5	TRBJ1-5	TRBD1	CASSAGTGLGNQPQHF	TGTGCCAGCAGCGCCGGGACAGGGCTGGGGAATCAGCCCCAGCATTTT
-	TRBV7-9	TRBJ2-2	TRBD1	CAIGEGGSNTGELFF	TGTGCCATCGGGGAAGGGGGCTCGAACACCGGGGAGCTGTTTTTT
-	TRBV27	TRBJ2-1	-	CASSLRGGSYNEQFF	TGTGCCAGCAGTTTACGGGGCGGATCCTACAATGAGCAGTTCTTC
-	TRBV11-2	TRBJ2-1	TRBD2	CASSLVSGGAGPSYNEQFF	TGTGCCAGCAGCTTAGTCAGCGGGGGGGCTGGGCCCAGCTACAATGAGCAGTTCTTC
-	TRBV29-1	TRBJ1-5	-	CSVGQGLNQPQHF	TGCAGCGTTGGGCAGGGCCTCAATCAGCCCCAGCATTTT
-	TRBV10-3	TRBJ1-6	-	CAISEGTVAYNSPLHF	TGTGCCATCAGTGAGGGGACGGTAGCCTATAATTCACCCCTCCACTTT
-	TRBV19	TRBJ2-1	-	CASSSPRGRSPSYNEQFF	TGTGCCAGTAGTTCCCCCAGGGGCCGCTCCCCCTCCTACAATGAGCAGTTCTTC
-	TRBV21-1	TRBJ1-5	-	CASPPHRGEGDQPQHF	TGTGCCAGCCCCCCCCACAGGGGAGAAGGGGATCAGCCCCAGCATTTT
-	TRBV7-2	TRBJ1-1	-	CASSLGTRFEAFF	TGTGCCAGCAGCTTAGGGACCCGTTTTGAAGCTTTCTTT
-	TRBV6-5	TRBJ2-7	-	CASSPGQYYEQYF	TGTGCCAGCAGTCCCGGACAGTACTACGAGCAGTACTTC
once	TRBV4-1	TRBJ1-1	TRBD1	CASSPGQGNTEAFF	TGCGCCAGCAGCCCCGGACAGGGGAACACTGAAGCTTTCTTT
-	TRBV5-5	TRBJ1-4	-	CASSLMGQTTNEKLFF	TGTGCCAGCAGCTTGATGGGGCAGACAACTAATGAAAAACTGTTTTTT
-	TRBV11-2	TRBJ1-5	-	CASSLTPDQPQHF	TGTGCCAGCAGCTTAACCCCGGATCAGCCCCAGCATTTT
-	TRBV6-1	TRBJ2-7	-	CASSEALRAPYYEQYF	TGTGCCAGCAGTGAAGCGCTCAGGGCCCCATACTACGAGCAGTACTTC